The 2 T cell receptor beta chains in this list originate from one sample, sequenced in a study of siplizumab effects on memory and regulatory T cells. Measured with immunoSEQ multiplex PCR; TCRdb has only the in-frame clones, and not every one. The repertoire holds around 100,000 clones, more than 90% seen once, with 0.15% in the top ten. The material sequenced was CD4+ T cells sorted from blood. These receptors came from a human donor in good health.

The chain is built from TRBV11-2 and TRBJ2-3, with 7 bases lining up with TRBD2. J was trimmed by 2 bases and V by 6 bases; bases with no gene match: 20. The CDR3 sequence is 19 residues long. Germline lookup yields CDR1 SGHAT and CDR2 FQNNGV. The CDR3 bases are TGTGCCAGCAGACCGAAAGCGGGGTCCACCCCGAAGAACACAGATACGCAGTATTTT. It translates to CASRPKAGSTPKNTDTQYF.

The CDR3 coding sequence is TGCAGTGCTAGCCACTATGGCTACACCTTC. It yields the protein CSASHYGYTF. The chain joins TRBV20-1 to TRBJ1-2; D gene uncertain. Germline CDR1 is DFQATT and CDR2 is SNEGSKA (reference sequence). The ends were cut back, 3 bases at V and 3 bases at J, with 2 bases in the middle. This CDR3 has 10 amino acids.